What follows are 17 T cell receptor beta chains derived from one specimen sequenced in a study of regulatory T cells in long-lasting Graves disease. Construction of TCR beta libraries relied on iRepertoire HTBI primers and on Arm-PCR targeting CDR3 regions. TCRdb independently ran MiXCR on the multiplex PCR reads; one entry per CDR3 protein. The sample records 400,000 to 600,000 distinct CDR3 sequences, about a fifth being singletons. The sample's time point: persistent/refractory GD, antithyroid drugs over 5 years with positive TRAb. PBMC RNA was the source of the TCR library. The specimen comprised peripheral blood mononuclear cells (PBMCs), sampled when the disease was refractory, from a patient treated with antithyroid drugs. The receptors stem from a female donor with Graves disease.

Concerning this clonotype: At one of its ends the junction is not consistent with the germline gene, which may arise from a read error. This chain joins TRBV28 and TRBJ1-2, with 10 bases lining up with TRBD1. Germline CDR1 and CDR2: MDHEN and SYDVKM. CDR3 length: 13 amino acids. The CDR3 loop reads CASSKGQGDGHTF. The CDR3 DNA reads TGTGCCAGCAGTAAAGGACAGGGGGATGGCCACACCTTC.

This clonotype was found many times. CDR3 coding DNA: TGTGCCAGCAGTTCCTGGTTGGGGGCTGGGGGGGAGCAGTACTTC. This gives the protein CASSSWLGAGGEQYF. The chain combines TRBV12-3 or TRBV12-4 with TRBJ2-7; D may match TRBD1 or TRBD2 (6 bases each). This CDR3 has 15 amino acids. Trimming took off 4 bases at V and 7 bases at J, with 20 bases between the two ends.

This clonotype came up many times. The chain carries TRBV29-1 and TRBJ2-7, with TRBD1 matching over 12 bases. The CDR3 runs to 13 residues. The germline CDR1 and CDR2 sequences are SQVTM and ANQGSEA. V dropped 6 bases and J dropped 7; count of bases not matched to a gene: 7. As DNA, the CDR3 is TGCAGCGTACCGGGACAGGGGGCGAGGGAGCAGTACTTC. It translates to CSVPGQGAREQYF.

In its sample, this clonotype was seen many times. The genes are TRBV13 and TRBJ2-4, with D hard to call. CDR1 and CDR2 from the germline V gene are PRHDT and FYEKMQ (reference sequence). The V gene lost 5 bases and the J gene lost 0 bases, with 8 bases spanning the gap. The CDR3 spans 14 residues. The CDR3 nucleotides read TGTGCCAGCAGCCCAGGCCGAGCCAAAAACATTCAGTACTTC. Protein: CASSPGRAKNIQYF.

This sequence joins TRBV7-2 and TRBJ2-4; D not resolved. The V gene lost 5 bases and the J gene lost 0 bases, with 14 bases spanning the gap. CDR1 SGHTA and CDR2 FQGNSA come from the germline V gene. The CDR3 has 16 amino acids. The CDR3 bases are TGTGCCAGCAGCCCTGACATAATCCTAGCCAAAAACATTCAGTACTTC. Translating gives CASSPDIILAKNIQYF.

The rearrangement uses TRBV11-2 and TRBJ2-2; either TRBD1 or TRBD2 may fit D (6 bases each). V was shortened by 1 base and J by 4 bases, with 10 bases between the two germline ends. Germline values: CDR1 SGHAT, CDR2 FQNNGV. The CDR3 has 15 residues. The CDR3 loop reads CASSLGGASTGELFF. The DNA of the CDR3 is TGTGCCAGCAGCTTAGGGGGGGCGAGCACCGGGGAGCTGTTTTTT.

About this clonotype itself: In this CDR3 the conserved last residue, phenylalanine or tryptophan, is missing, so a read error is likely. The chain employs TRBV20-1 and TRBJ2-7; tentative D call: TRBD1 (5 bases). CDR1 is DFQATT and CDR2 is SNEGSKA in the germline V gene (reference sequence). The CDR3 is 13 residues long. Deletions cut 5 bases from V and 0 bases from J, with 11 bases between. DNA of the CDR3: TGCAGTGCTCAAGGGGCTGCCTCCTACGAGCAGTACTCC. Residues: CSAQGAASYEQYS.

This clonotype was seen just once. The chain couples TRBV20-1 to TRBJ2-7; 11 bases fit TRBD2. V gave up 5 bases and J gave up 7 bases; unmatched junction bases: 7. CDR1 is DFQATT, CDR2 SNEGSKA, per germline (reference sequence). The CDR3 has 13 residues. The CDR3 sequence is CSALTSGSFEQYF. The CDR3 nucleotides are TGCAGTGCTTTAACTAGCGGGAGCTTTGAGCAGTACTTC.

This clonotype was recorded many times. The rearrangement joins TRBV3-1 to TRBJ1-4; D unclear. CDR1 is LGHDT, CDR2 YNNKEL, per germline (reference sequence). This CDR3 has 12 amino acids. The V end lost 1 base, the J end lost 6 bases, and 3 bases lay between the germline ends. The CDR3 nucleotides read TGTGCCAGCAGCCAAGCGGATGAAAAACTGTTTTTT. Encoded protein: CASSQADEKLFF.

About this clonotype itself: Just one base apart from a much larger clone, this may be a read error. The chain has TRBV5-1 and TRBJ2-7; tentatively, D is TRBD1 (5 bases). The germline CDR1 and CDR2 sequences are SGHRS and YFSETQ. CDR3 length: 15 residues. DNA for the CDR3: TGCGCCAGCAGCTTGACAGGCACCCTCTCCTACGAGCAGCACTTC. As protein: CASSLTGTLSYEQHF. Full variable domain (outside the CDR3, taken from reference TRBV5-1 and TRBJ2-7): KAGVTQTPRYLIKTRGQQVTLSCSPISGHRSVSWYQQTPGQGLQFLFEYFSETQRNKGNFPGRFSGRQFSNSRSEMNVSTLELGDSALYLCASSLTGTLSYEQHFGPGTRLTVT.

Worth noting for this clonotype: A much larger clone lies a single base off, so this may be a read error. V and J are TRBV7-2 and TRBJ2-7; D call uncertain. Germline values: CDR1 SGHTA, CDR2 FQGNSA. The CDR3 totals 14 residues. The CDR3 DNA is TGTGCCTGCAGCTTAGCCGAGGAGTACTACGAGCAGTACTTC. Its translation is CACSLAEEYYEQYF.

This clonotype was seen repeatedly, ten times or more. J is TRBJ2-2 and V is TRBV7-9; the D is unclear. Germline assignment: CDR1 SEHNR and CDR2 FQNEAQ (reference sequence). Trimming removed 2 bases from V and 0 bases from J, with 10 bases in between. This CDR3 has 16 amino acids. CDR3 DNA sequence: TGTGCCAGCAGCTTAATCGAGCGAACGAACACCGGGGAGCTGTTTTTT. Protein sequence: CASSLIERTNTGELFF.

This clonotype was found many times. CDR3 loop: CATSERTRHEQYF. The CDR3 coding sequence is TGTGCCACCAGTGAACGGACACGCCACGAGCAGTACTTC. The chain has TRBV24-1 and TRBJ2-7; perhaps TRBD1 as D (5 bases). CDR3 size: 13 residues. Germline V gene data show CDR1 as KGHDR and CDR2 as SFDVKD. V was shortened by 4 bases and J by 5 bases, with 11 bases between the two germline ends.

This clonotype was picked up many times. This rearrangement joins TRBV6-2 or TRBV6-3 to TRBJ1-2, with D possibly TRBD1 on 5 matching bases. V dropped 2 bases and J dropped 1 base, with 8 bases sitting between them. The CDR3 extends over 14 amino acids. CDR1 is MNHEY and CDR2 is SVGEGT in the germline V gene. CDR3 in amino acids: CASSYGQHNYGYTF. CDR3 in DNA: TGTGCCAGCAGTTACGGACAACATAACTATGGCTACACCTTC.

The J gene is TRBJ2-3, the V gene TRBV6-1, with D maybe TRBD2 (6 bases). The CDR3 length is 15 residues. Germline assignment: CDR1 MNHNS and CDR2 SASEGT. V was shortened by 6 bases and J by 6 bases, with 19 bases between the two germline ends. DNA for the CDR3: TGTGCCAGCAGGAAACTATCGGGAGACTTTGATACGCAGTATTTT. It specifies CASRKLSGDFDTQYF.

In its sample, this clonotype was seen a few times. The genes are TRBV20-1 and TRBJ2-4; TRBD1 matches 12 bases. CDR3 length equals 15 residues. Per the germline V gene, CDR1 is DFQATT and CDR2 is SNEGSKA (reference sequence). The junction had 6 bases not matched to a gene; V was cut back by 5 bases and J by 4 bases. The CDR3 loop reads CSALGQGAEKNIQYF. The CDR3 DNA sequence: TGCAGTGCTCTGGGACAGGGGGCTGAGAAAAACATTCAGTACTTC.

The J gene is TRBJ2-7, the V gene TRBV5-1, with 7 bases that match TRBD2. Per the germline V gene, CDR1 is SGHRS and CDR2 is YFSETQ. CDR3 size: 16 residues. V was clipped by 2 bases and J by 1 base; unmatched bases: 9. Written as DNA, the CDR3 is TGCGCCAGCAGCTTAGTGGCCGGGGGAGGGTCCTACGAGCAGTACTTC. This sequence encodes CASSLVAGGGSYEQYF.